The 13 T cell receptor beta chains listed next were all sequenced from one sample in a study of response to subunit inactivated influenza vaccine. TCRdb processed the RT-PCR reads anew with MiXCR; each CDR3 protein has one entry. The data hold about 700,000 distinct CDR3 sequences, with approximately 15% observed a single time. The input for sequencing was PBMCs from blood, taken 14 to 15 days before vaccination. The receptors derive from a man over 45 who received an inactivated influenza vaccine.

This clonotype came up many times. The CDR3: CASSLGPQGTGNEQFF. For the CDR3, the DNA is TGCGCCAGCAGCTTGGGCCCCCAGGGAACGGGGAATGAGCAGTTCTTC. J is TRBJ2-1 and V is TRBV5-1; D tentatively reads TRBD1 or TRBD2 (5 bases each). CDR1 is SGHRS and CDR2 is YFSETQ in the germline V gene. This CDR3 spans 16 amino acids. Trimming took off 0 bases at V and 7 bases at J, with 17 bases between the two ends.

A few counts support this clonotype. This sequence joins TRBV9 and TRBJ2-7, with 7 bases lining up with TRBD1. The V gene's germline CDR1 is SGDLS and CDR2 YYNGEE. J lost 0 bases, V lost 2 bases, and 8 bases had no gene match. The CDR3 covers 16 residues. The CDR3 loop is CASSVHRDSSSYEQYF. CDR3 DNA: TGTGCCAGCAGCGTCCACCGGGACAGTTCCTCCTACGAGCAGTACTTC.

The chain uses TRBV20-1 and TRBJ1-6; D might be TRBD1 (5 bases). This CDR3 contains 13 residues. The ends were cut back, 3 bases at V and 10 bases at J, with 13 bases in the middle. Germline CDR1 DFQATT, CDR2 SNEGSKA (reference sequence). As DNA, the CDR3 is TGCAGTGCTAGTAGCCAGGGTAAATCACCCCTCCACTTT. Its protein is CSASSQGKSPLHF.

The chain has TRBV13 and TRBJ2-7; possible D gene TRBD1, 7 bases. Trimming took off 4 bases at V and 3 bases at J, with 16 bases between the two ends. The CDR3 length is 15 residues. The germline gives CDR1 PRHDT, CDR2 FYEKMQ (reference sequence). The CDR3 region has the DNA TGTGCCAGCAGCTCAACAAGACAGGGAGGCTACGAGCAGTACTTC. Its protein is CASSSTRQGGYEQYF.

This clonotype came up a few times. This chain links TRBV12-3 or TRBV12-4 with TRBJ2-5; 11 positions match TRBD2. Trimming cost V 3 bases and J 4 bases; bases outside gene matches: 4. The CDR3 has 15 amino acids. The CDR3 sequence is CASSLLAGGAETQYF. The CDR3 DNA reads TGTGCCAGCAGTTTGCTAGCGGGGGGTGCAGAGACCCAGTACTTC.

The J gene is TRBJ2-1, the V gene TRBV6-1; TRBD2 aligns across 13 bases. This CDR3 spans 17 amino acids. After removal of 5 bases from V and 3 bases from J, the junction contained 7 bases not matched to a gene. In germline, CDR1 is MNHNS, CDR2 SASEGT. CDR3 protein: CASSPGTSGIFYNEQFF. In DNA form, the CDR3 reads TGTGCCAGCAGTCCCGGGACTAGCGGGATTTTCTACAATGAGCAGTTCTTC.

The rearrangement links TRBV6-2 or TRBV6-3 to TRBJ2-7, with D possibly matching TRBD2 (6 bases). This CDR3 is 15 amino acids long. Germline V gene lookup returns CDR1 MNHEY and CDR2 SVGEGT. V lost 8 bases, J lost 2 bases, and 19 bases lay in between. The CDR3 loop reads CASRGTRSPPYEQYF. CDR3 coding DNA: TGTGCCAGCCGGGGGACTCGGTCGCCACCCTACGAGCAGTACTTC.

This clonotype was seen ten or more times. The chain recombines TRBV12-3 or TRBV12-4 with TRBJ2-3; D possibly corresponds to TRBD1 (8 bases). V was shortened by 5 bases and J by 9 bases, with 15 bases between the two germline ends. The CDR3 is 13 amino acids. The CDR3 DNA reads as TGTGCCAGCAGTCCCGGACAGGGAGGGACGCAGTATTTT. Residues: CASSPGQGGTQYF.

The chain combines TRBV12-3 or TRBV12-4 with TRBJ2-6; D is unresolved. CDR3 length equals 16 residues. The V end lost 7 bases, the J end lost 0 bases, and 13 bases lay between the germline ends. CDR3 amino acids: CASTPRAPSGANVLTF. In DNA form, the CDR3 reads TGTGCCAGCACCCCCCGAGCGCCCTCTGGGGCCAACGTCCTGACTTTC.

The rearrangement links TRBV4-3 to TRBJ1-2; a weak D match, TRBD1 (6 bases). The V end was cut by 1 base, the J end by 5 bases, with 11 bases between. CDR3 size: 14 residues. CDR1 LGHNA and CDR2 YSLEER come from the germline V gene. CDR3 DNA sequence: TGCGCCAGCAGCCAAGTTCAGGGGAAATATGGCTACACCTTC. This codes for CASSQVQGKYGYTF.

Only a few counts were recorded for this clonotype. This chain joins TRBV4-3 and TRBJ1-1; 10 bases line up with TRBD1. The germline V gene has CDR1 LGHNA and CDR2 YSLEER. The CDR3 runs 14 residues. V lost 5 bases and J lost 6; bases outside the gene matches: 6. The CDR3 nucleotides read TGCGCCAGCAGCTTGGGACAGGGGAGTTCTGAAGCTTTCTTT. It codes for CASSLGQGSSEAFF.

The chain joins TRBV9 to TRBJ2-3, with 7 bases lining up with TRBD2. CDR1 SGDLS and CDR2 YYNGEE come from the germline V gene. CDR3 length: 15 amino acids. V shed 6 bases, J shed 0 bases, and the junction held 7 bases outside the gene matches. As DNA, the CDR3 is TGTGCCAGCACCCCGGGGGGTGCTAGCACAGATACGCAGTATTTT. The encoded protein is CASTPGGASTDTQYF.

This chain connects TRBV18 to TRBJ1-4; the D gene is possibly TRBD1 (5 bases). The CDR3 has 15 amino acids. Trimming shortened V by 3 bases and J by 1 base, and 9 bases separated the two germline ends. CDR1 is KGHSH, CDR2 LQKENI, per germline. The CDR3 is CASSPSTETNEKLFF. For the CDR3, the DNA is TGTGCCAGCTCACCGTCGACAGAAACTAATGAAAAACTGTTTTTT.